The clone carrying this T cell receptor beta chain was seen once. Its antigen is undetermined. The length of the CDR3 is 13 residues. Germline V lookup: CDR1 SSHAT, CDR2 FNYEAQ (reference sequence). V lost 1 base and J 10 bases, leaving 11 bases between the germline ends. This specimen belongs to a study of T cells after posttransplantation cyclophosphamide. Study results and limitations: Blood and skin or GI T cell repertoires showed limited TRB overlap. Donor-recipient repertoire similarity was low at 1-2 months, rising over year one. TRB clonality was highly associated with recipient CMV seropositivity and reactivation.

Assay used: immunoSEQ multiplex PCR; TCRdb lists only in-frame clones, some missing. The table has about 52,000 clones, 90% to 95% seen once. On the day of bone marrow donation, the related graft donor provided peripheral blood. This TCR was sampled from a woman aged 30 to 39 in good health and a related stem cell transplant donor. V usage is TRBV7-7 and J usage is TRBJ2-4; maybe TRBD2 (5 bases). Source material: PBMCs. The CDR3 nucleotides read TGTGCCAGCAGCTTAGGAGAAGGAGGAATTCAGTACTTC. Translation: CASSLGEGGIQYF.